One sample yielded the 8 T cell receptor beta chains listed below, sequenced in a study of T cells in tumors and immune-related adverse events. The assay was immunoSEQ multiplex PCR, and TCRdb's table has in-frame clones only and misses some. The sample gives under 10,000 clones, around 94% of which show up once; 2% to 2.5% is in the top ten. The sequences come from lymph node tissue, collected from a patient treated with anti-PD-1 therapy. The source of these receptors is a female donor with metastatic renal cell carcinoma.

V is TRBV5-1 and J is TRBJ1-3; no clear D. V was shortened by 0 bases and J by 4 bases, with 14 bases between the two germline ends. The V gene's germline CDR1 is SGHRS and CDR2 YFSETQ. The CDR3 covers 16 residues. The CDR3 spells CASSLDLVGSGNTIYF. CDR3 DNA: TGCGCCAGCAGCTTGGATCTCGTAGGGTCCGGAAACACCATATATTTT.

The rearrangement joins TRBV5-1 to TRBJ2-5; 9 nucleotides align to TRBD1. The CDR3 runs to 18 residues. From germline, CDR1 is SGHRS and CDR2 YFSETQ. The junction had 13 bases not matched to a gene; V was cut back by 0 bases and J by 4 bases. In DNA, the CDR3 is TGCGCCAGCAGCTTGGCTCGGGGGGAAAGGGACAGGGCAGAGACCCAGTACTTC. It encodes CASSLARGERDRAETQYF.

The V and J genes are TRBV6-4 and TRBJ1-1; no firm D call. The CDR3 extends over 11 amino acids. Germline assignment: CDR1 MRHNA and CDR2 SNTAGT. Trimming removed 3 bases at V and 11 bases at J, with 10 bases between. The CDR3 spells CASSEQIRAFF. CDR3 in DNA: TGTGCCAGCAGTGAACAGATACGGGCTTTCTTT.

The CDR3 DNA follows: TGTGCCAGCAGTGGGGCAGCTGAAGCTTTCTTT. As protein: CASSGAAEAFF. The chain combines TRBV6-1 with TRBJ1-1; D unresolved. V was trimmed by 4 bases and J by 6 bases, leaving 6 bases between them. CDR1 and CDR2 from the germline V gene are MNHNS and SASEGT. There are 11 residues in the CDR3.

V is TRBV7-6 and J is TRBJ1-4; 7 bases map to TRBD1. CDR1 is SGHVS and CDR2 is FNYEAQ in the germline V gene. This CDR3 is 13 amino acids long. Trimming at V came to 3 bases and at J to 10 bases, leaving 5 bases not matched to a gene. The DNA of the CDR3 is TGTGCCAGCAGCTTGGGCCAGGGGGGAAAACTGTTTTTT. Protein product: CASSLGQGGKLFF.

This clone was recorded once. The CDR3 DNA is TGTGCCAGTAGTCCCCCCCTGACTGGGAACACTGAAGCTTTCTTT. Translating it yields CASSPPLTGNTEAFF. The rearrangement joins TRBV19 to TRBJ1-1; D is unclear. Between the trimmed V and J ends, which lost 5 bases and 1 base, there was a span of 14 bases. Germline V gene sequence: CDR1 LNHDA, CDR2 SQIVND (reference sequence). The CDR3 spans 15 residues.

The chain combines TRBV6-5 with TRBJ1-4, with 7 bases matching TRBD1. The V segment lost 0 bases and the J segment 7 bases; nucleotides outside the gene matches: 2. This CDR3 has 14 amino acids. The germline V gene has CDR1 MNHEY and CDR2 SVGAGI. CDR3 nucleotides: TGTGCCAGCAGTTACTCGACAGGGCGTGAAAAACTGTTTTTT. It encodes CASSYSTGREKLFF.

This sequence joins TRBV7-6 and TRBJ2-5; D is unclear. CDR3 length: 15 residues. V dropped 0 bases and J dropped 2 bases, with 10 bases sitting between them. Germline V gene data show CDR1 as SGHVS and CDR2 as FNYEAQ. As DNA, the CDR3 is TGTGCCAGCAGCTTAGCGGGGATAGGGCAAGAGACCCAGTACTTC. As protein: CASSLAGIGQETQYF.